These 31 T cell receptor beta chains were sequenced from one sample in a study of blood T cell repertoires in COVID-19. Sequencing was performed with immunoSEQ multiplex PCR; in TCRdb, only in-frame clones are kept and a portion is missing. The profile shows over 50,000 clones, around 83% of them singletons. The material sequenced was peripheral blood. Receptors originate from a man in his 70s with active COVID-19.

This chain links TRBV2 with TRBJ2-1; 10 positions match TRBD2. CDR1 is SNHLY, CDR2 FYNNEI, per germline. This CDR3 comprises 15 residues. V dropped 5 bases and J dropped 3; count of bases not matched to a gene: 4. The CDR3 DNA follows: TGTGCCAGCAGTCTTAGCGGGGGGAACTACAATGAGCAGTTCTTC. This encodes CASSLSGGNYNEQFF.

V is TRBV9 and J is TRBJ2-2; the match to TRBD1 covers 10 bases. CDR3 length equals 16 residues. After removal of 4 bases from V and 4 bases from J, the junction contained 7 bases not matched to a gene. Germline CDR1 is SGDLS and CDR2 is YYNGEE. The CDR3 is CASSPRQGAITGELFF. CDR3 in DNA: TGTGCCAGCAGCCCAAGACAGGGGGCCATCACCGGGGAGCTGTTTTTT.

The chain is built from TRBV6-2 or TRBV6-3 and TRBJ1-2; D is uncertain. The germline CDR1 and CDR2 sequences are MNHEY and SVGEGT. The V gene lost 2 bases and the J gene lost 4 bases, with 8 bases spanning the gap. The CDR3 is made up of 13 amino acids. The CDR3 is CASSYLRFYGYTF. CDR3 nucleotides: TGTGCCAGCAGTTACCTCCGGTTCTATGGCTACACCTTC.

The CDR3 DNA is TGTGCCAGCAGCCGAGGGAACACTGAAGCTTTCTTT. Encoded protein: CASSRGNTEAFF. The chain links TRBV3-1 (or the pseudogene TRBV3-2) to TRBJ1-1, with D uncertain. From germline, CDR1 is LGHDT and CDR2 YNNKEL (reference sequence). Trimming left V 4 bases short and J 1 base short, with 4 bases between. The length of the CDR3 is 12 residues.

The chain links TRBV3-1 (or the pseudogene TRBV3-2) to TRBJ2-1; the D gene is possibly TRBD2 (6 bases). V was shortened by 4 bases and J by 9 bases, with 22 bases between the two germline ends. The CDR3 has 16 amino acids. The V gene's germline CDR1 is LGHDT and CDR2 YNNKEL (reference sequence). The CDR3 DNA reads as TGTGCCAGCAGCCCCCTTGGCGGGGATACCCCTAGTGAGCAGTTCTTC. Translated: CASSPLGGDTPSEQFF.

This clone appeared once. The rearrangement joins TRBV27 to TRBJ1-2, with 8 positions matching TRBD1. Germline-derived CDR1 and CDR2 are MNHEY and SMNVEV (reference sequence). Germline trimming cut 2 bases from V and 5 bases from J; bases unmatched to any gene: 7. The length of the CDR3 is 15 residues. As DNA, the CDR3 is TGTGCCAGCAGTTTACGGCCGACAGGGGTTTATGGCTACACCTTC. This gives the protein CASSLRPTGVYGYTF.

The chain couples TRBV7-3 to TRBJ2-3, with 8 bases matching TRBD2. CDR1 and CDR2 (germline): SGHTA, FQGTGA. Trimming took 3 bases from V and 1 from J; bases not matched to a gene: 0. There are 14 residues in the CDR3. The CDR3 sequence is CASSLTSGTDTQYF. DNA of the CDR3: TGTGCCAGCAGCTTGACTAGCGGCACAGATACGCAGTATTTT.

This chain links TRBV5-6 with TRBJ2-7, with TRBD2 identical over 10 bases. V shed 1 base, J shed 4 bases, and the junction held 2 bases outside the gene matches. The CDR3 sequence is 14 residues long. Germline V gene lookup returns CDR1 SGHDT and CDR2 YYEEEE. The CDR3 coding sequence is TGTGCCAGCAGCTTGACTAGCGGGGTATACGAGCAGTACTTC. It is translated as CASSLTSGVYEQYF.

The rearrangement links TRBV5-1 to TRBJ2-3; perhaps TRBD2 as D (5 bases). V lost 2 bases and J lost 2, with 12 bases in between. Per the germline V gene, CDR1 is SGHRS and CDR2 is YFSETQ. CDR3 length: 15 amino acids. Here the CDR3 reads CASSFGGGYTDTQYF. DNA of the CDR3: TGCGCCAGCAGCTTCGGAGGAGGATACACAGATACGCAGTATTTT.

The rearrangement uses TRBV9 and TRBJ2-5; D ambiguous. Per the germline V gene, CDR1 is SGDLS and CDR2 is YYNGEE. Trimming removed 7 bases at V and 5 bases at J, with 15 bases between. This CDR3 contains 13 residues. CDR3 in amino acids: CASPFSRNETQYF. Here the CDR3 DNA reads TGTGCCAGCCCCTTCTCTAGAAATGAGACCCAGTACTTC.

V and J are TRBV29-1 and TRBJ1-1; maybe TRBD1 (5 bases). Looked up from germline, CDR1 is SQVTM and CDR2 is ANQGSEA. This CDR3 has 15 amino acids. The V gene lost 4 bases and the J gene lost 0 bases, with 15 bases spanning the gap. CDR3 in amino acids: CSVGLGWGMNTEAFF. CDR3 coding DNA: TGCAGCGTTGGGCTGGGATGGGGCATGAACACTGAAGCTTTCTTT.

The rearrangement uses TRBV9 and TRBJ2-4, with 12 bases matching TRBD2. V gave up 4 bases and J gave up 0 bases; unmatched junction bases: 11. CDR3 size: 19 residues. Germline assignment: CDR1 SGDLS and CDR2 YYNGEE. The CDR3 DNA follows: TGTGCCAGCAGCTCAACGACTAGCGGGGGTTTCCTAGCCAAAAACATTCAGTACTTC. Protein product: CASSSTTSGGFLAKNIQYF.

The chain joins TRBV11-2 to TRBJ1-5, with D maybe TRBD1 (5 bases). The V gene lost 5 bases and the J gene lost 2 bases, with 19 bases spanning the gap. The CDR3 runs 17 residues. CDR1 SGHAT and CDR2 FQNNGV come from the germline V gene. DNA for the CDR3: TGTGCCAGCAGCCCCCGTTCGCCAGGGTCCGGCAATCAGCCCCAGCATTTT. This encodes CASSPRSPGSGNQPQHF.

The chain combines TRBV5-1 with TRBJ2-7, with D maybe TRBD1 (5 bases). Germline V gene data show CDR1 as SGHRS and CDR2 as YFSETQ. CDR3 size: 13 residues. Trimming took off 4 bases at V and 2 bases at J, with 10 bases between the two ends. CDR3 nucleotides: TGCGCCAGCAGCCCAGACAGACCCTACGAGCAGTACTTC. Translating gives CASSPDRPYEQYF.

The DNA for the CDR3 is TGCGCCAGCAGCCCCGAAGGCTCCGGGACTGAAGCTTTCTTT. It encodes CASSPEGSGTEAFF. The V call is TRBV5-1, the J call TRBJ1-1; D is undetermined. The CDR3 consists of 14 residues. Germline CDR1 and CDR2: SGHRS and YFSETQ. The V end was cut by 4 bases, the J end by 5 bases, with 15 bases between.

This clone has more than one count but fewer than ten. The V and J genes are TRBV25-1 and TRBJ1-6; the match to TRBD1 covers 10 bases. The junction had 4 bases not matched to a gene; V was cut back by 6 bases and J by 8 bases. Germline-derived CDR1 and CDR2 are MGHDK and SYGVNS. The CDR3 is 14 amino acids. The CDR3 sequence is CASSPTGGDSPLHF. The CDR3 DNA reads as TGTGCCAGCAGCCCGACAGGGGGCGATTCACCCCTCCACTTT.

The gene calls are TRBV6-6 and TRBJ1-1, with no clear D. Germline V lookup: CDR1 MNHNY, CDR2 SVGAGI (reference sequence). V was clipped by 7 bases and J by 0 bases, with 12 bases between them. CDR3 length equals 14 residues. The CDR3 spells CASKGGVMNTEAFF. CDR3 DNA sequence: TGTGCCAGCAAAGGAGGAGTAATGAACACTGAAGCTTTCTTT.

This chain links TRBV7-3 with TRBJ2-4, with D tentatively TRBD1 (5 bases). The CDR3 is 14 residues long. The V end was cut by 5 bases, the J end by 7 bases, with 15 bases between. The germline gives CDR1 SGHTA, CDR2 FQGTGA. This chain's CDR3 is CASSQRGGMNIQYF. The CDR3 DNA follows: TGTGCCAGCAGCCAAAGGGGTGGGATGAACATTCAGTACTTC.

The rearrangement links TRBV18 to TRBJ1-3; maybe TRBD1 (6 bases). Germline CDR1 and CDR2: KGHSH and LQKENI. The CDR3 contains 16 residues. The V end lost 2 bases, the J end lost 0 bases, and 11 bases lay between the germline ends. DNA of the CDR3: TGTGCCAGCTCACCAGCAGGGGTTAACTCTGGAAACACCATATATTTT. This translates into CASSPAGVNSGNTIYF.

A word on this clone: This sample also contains other DNA sequences that code for the same CDR3. V is TRBV2 and J is TRBJ1-2; D is unclear. CDR1 and CDR2 from the germline V gene are SNHLY and FYNNEI. Trimming took off 3 bases at V and 4 bases at J, with 6 bases between the two ends. This CDR3 is 12 amino acids long. The CDR3 is CASSDRLYGYTF. In DNA, the CDR3 is TGTGCCAGCAGTGACAGACTCTATGGCTACACCTTC.

The chain recombines TRBV9 with TRBJ1-2; D is uncertain. Germline values: CDR1 SGDLS, CDR2 YYNGEE. V was shortened by 7 bases and J by 2 bases, with 12 bases between the two germline ends. CDR3 length equals 13 residues. The CDR3 loop reads CASSDSLNYGYTF. The CDR3 bases are TGTGCCAGCTCCGATTCCCTAAACTATGGCTACACCTTC. The whole variable domain, filled in from reference TRBV9 and TRBJ1-2, reads DSGVTQTPKHLITATGQRVTLRCSPRSGDLSVYWYQQSLDQGLQFLIQYYNGEERAKGNILERFSAQQFPDLHSELNLSSLELGDSALYFCASSDSLNYGYTFGSGTRLTVV.

This clone was detected a few times. The chain carries TRBV12-5 and TRBJ2-5; 8 nucleotides match TRBD2. This CDR3 has 16 amino acids. The V and J ends lost 7 bases and 5 bases, in that order; junction bases with no gene match: 15. Germline V gives CDR1 LGHNT, CDR2 FRNRAP. In DNA, the CDR3 is TGTGCTAGTGCCTCCGCGGGGGGCCTCGGAGGGGAGACCCAGTACTTC. It encodes CASASAGGLGGETQYF.

This chain links TRBV6-5 with TRBJ1-1; D remains ambiguous. From germline, CDR1 is MNHEY and CDR2 SVGAGI. V gave up 5 bases and J gave up 8 bases, with 18 bases separating them. The CDR3 loop spans 14 amino acids. The CDR3 loop reads CASSSPPMRLEAFF. The CDR3 DNA sequence: TGTGCCAGCAGTAGCCCCCCGATGAGACTAGAAGCTTTCTTT.

The CDR3 region is CASSRLGSSYNSPLHF. In DNA form, the CDR3 reads TGTGCCAGCAGCAGACTGGGTAGCTCCTATAATTCACCCCTCCACTTT. The rearrangement uses TRBV28 and TRBJ1-6; D gene unclear. Looked up from germline, CDR1 is MDHEN and CDR2 is SYDVKM. This CDR3 contains 16 residues. V lost 6 bases, J lost 0 bases, and 12 bases lay in between. Together with reference TRBV28 and TRBJ1-6, the CDR3 gives the full variable domain: DVKVTQSSRYLVKRTGEKVFLECVQDMDHENMFWYRQDPGLGLRLIYFSYDVKMKEKGDIPEGYSVSREKKERFSLILESASTNQTSMYLCASSRLGSSYNSPLHFGNGTRLTVT.

V and J are TRBV9 and TRBJ2-2, with 9 bases matching TRBD1. The CDR3 is 17 amino acids. Germline CDR1 SGDLS, CDR2 YYNGEE. Germline trimming cut 3 bases from V and 6 bases from J; bases unmatched to any gene: 12. The CDR3 bases are TGTGCCAGCAGCGCCCTGGACAGGGGAGGCCCCGCCGGGGAGCTGTTTTTT. As protein: CASSALDRGGPAGELFF.

The J gene is TRBJ2-3, the V gene TRBV9, with D possibly matching TRBD2 (6 bases). The CDR3 has 15 amino acids. Germline assignment: CDR1 SGDLS and CDR2 YYNGEE. The CDR3 nucleotides read TGTGCTAGCGGCCGCGGTGCTAGCCCGACAGATACGCAGTATTTT. Translation gives CASGRGASPTDTQYF.

The chain combines TRBV18 with TRBJ2-3, with 8 bases aligning to TRBD1. V trimming: 1 base; J trimming: 2 bases; junction bases outside the gene matches: 2. The CDR3 is 15 amino acids. CDR1 and CDR2 from the germline V gene are KGHSH and LQKENI. CDR3 nucleotides: TGTGCCAGCTCACCACGGACAGGGCTCACAGATACGCAGTATTTT. Its protein product is CASSPRTGLTDTQYF.

V is TRBV7-3 and J is TRBJ2-5, with D possibly TRBD1 on 6 matching bases. Germline V gene lookup returns CDR1 SGHTA and CDR2 FQGTGA. V lost 8 bases, J lost 4 bases, and 14 bases lay in between. The CDR3 has 13 amino acids. CDR3 in DNA: TGTGCCAGCGCGAGGGGGAGTTTAGAGACCCAGTACTTC. Protein product: CASARGSLETQYF.

The chain has TRBV9 and TRBJ2-1, with TRBD2 matching 10 bases. This CDR3 comprises 18 residues. Trimming removed 0 bases from V and 4 bases from J; junction bases left unmatched: 10. CDR1 and CDR2 (germline): SGDLS, YYNGEE. This CDR3 reads CASSVAVPSGGLYNEQFF. As DNA, the CDR3 is TGTGCCAGCAGCGTAGCCGTCCCTAGCGGGGGTTTATACAATGAGCAGTTCTTC. Complete variable domain (other parts from reference TRBV9 and TRBJ2-1): DSGVTQTPKHLITATGQRVTLRCSPRSGDLSVYWYQQSLDQGLQFLIQYYNGEERAKGNILERFSAQQFPDLHSELNLSSLELGDSALYFCASSVAVPSGGLYNEQFFGPGTRLTVL.

This chain uses TRBV5-4 with TRBJ1-1; 7 bases are shared with TRBD1. Germline V gene data show CDR1 as SGHNT and CDR2 as YYREEE (reference sequence). This CDR3 contains 15 residues. Germline trimming cut 4 bases from V and 0 bases from J; bases unmatched to any gene: 6. CDR3 sequence: CASSTRTGMNTEAFF. Here the CDR3 DNA reads TGTGCCAGCAGCACCCGGACAGGAATGAACACTGAAGCTTTCTTT.

The chain carries TRBV12-3 or TRBV12-4 and TRBJ2-3; no clear D gene. This CDR3 spans 12 amino acids. The V end lost 7 bases, the J end lost 6 bases, and 11 bases lay between the germline ends. DNA for the CDR3: TGTGCCAGCACCCAGAGCAGGGATACGCAGTATTTT. Its translation: CASTQSRDTQYF.